This TCR beta chain was profiled in a study of OX40 agonist ivuxolimab in advanced cancers. Study background: Ivuxolimab, an agonist antibody against OX40 (CD134), was given to patients. Among those enrolled, mean age was about 63 years (range about 23 to 79) and over 70% were male.

Produced via immunoSEQ multiplex PCR; TCRdb's table is partial and in-frame only. The sample records more than 60,000 clones, roughly 81% being singletons. In regard to this clone: Antigen: not known.

In germline, CDR1 is MNHNY, CDR2 SVGAGI (reference sequence). The junction had 5 bases not matched to a gene; V was cut back by 7 bases and J by 5 bases. The CDR3 has 14 amino acids. General study findings and limits: Averaging showed that CD8+ T cells had more expanded clones than CD4+ did.

This clonotype was obtained from an adult with an advanced solid tumor such as melanoma, head and neck, liver or kidney cancer. The sequences come from CD4+ or CD8+ T cells sorted from blood, collected in a trial of the OX40 agonist ivuxolimab. The J gene is TRBJ1-6, the V gene TRBV6-6, with 7 bases matching TRBD1. The chain's CDR3 is CASKGDSDNSPLHF. CDR3 sequence (DNA): TGTGCCAGCAAAGGGGACAGTGATAATTCACCCCTCCACTTT.